This is a list of T cell receptor beta chains from one sample in a study of cytomegalovirus exposure and HLA in healthy donors. TCRdb keeps only in-frame clones here, not all; method: immunoSEQ multiplex PCR. This sample's table reports roughly 78,000 clones. Sequences were obtained from PBMCs. These TCRs come from a boy between 10 and 17 years old in good health and CMV-seronegative. Each CDR3 is given with its conserved first and last residue. Each record gives: V gene, D gene, J gene, CDR3 DNA, CDR3 protein. A D gene is named only where the DNA matches it firmly.

TRBV29-1	.	TRBJ2-2	TGCAGCGTTGAAACGGGACGGGGGACCCAGAACACCGGGGAGCTGTTTTTT	CSVETGRGTQNTGELFF
TRBV6-5	.	TRBJ1-5	TGTGCCAGCGGGGGGGTCCAGCATCAGCCCCAGCATTTT	CASGGVQHQPQHF
TRBV5-4	TRBD2	TRBJ2-7	TGTGCCAGCAGCGGGGAGCGGGGCGAGCAGTACTTC	CASSGERGEQYF
TRBV4-2	.	TRBJ2-1	TGTGCCAGCAGCCTCCGGACTATTGAGGCCCTACAGAGCGAGCAGTTCTTC	CASSLRTIEALQSEQFF
TRBV12-5	TRBD1	TRBJ2-2	TGTGCTAGTGGACGACAGGGGCAGAACACCGGGGAGCTGTTTTTT	CASGRQGQNTGELFF
TRBV6-5	TRBD2	TRBJ2-7	TGTGCCAGCAGTAGGACTAGCGGCTACGAGCAGTACTTC	CASSRTSGYEQYF
TRBV4-1	.	TRBJ1-2	TGCGCCAGCAGCCAAGACGCACGGACAGACCTCGGTGGCTACACCTTC	CASSQDARTDLGGYTF
TRBV27	.	TRBJ1-5	TGTGCCAGCACTAGGCCCGAGAAGGTCGATCAGCCCCAGCATTTT	CASTRPEKVDQPQHF
TRBV13	TRBD2	TRBJ2-5	TGTGCCAGCAGCTTAGGGCTAGCGGGGCCCCAAGAGACCCAGTACTTC	CASSLGLAGPQETQYF
TRBV29-1	.	TRBJ1-1	TGCAGCGTTGTCAGGGGCACTGAAGCTTTCTTT	CSVVRGTEAFF
TRBV2	TRBD1	TRBJ1-3	TGTGCCACCCTCCTGGGACAGGGTGGAAACACCATATATTTT	CATLLGQGGNTIYF
TRBV9	TRBD1	TRBJ2-7	TGTGCCAGCAGCGTAGAACCGGGACAGAGTACCTACGAGCAGTACTTC	CASSVEPGQSTYEQYF
TRBV5-4	.	TRBJ1-1	TGTGCCAGCAGCTCCAGCAAAGGAGGCTGGGACACTGAAGCTTTCTTT	CASSSSKGGWDTEAFF
TRBV7-9	.	TRBJ2-5	TGTGCCAGCAGTTCAGACTCAAAAGAGACCCAGTACTTC	CASSSDSKETQYF
TRBV27	.	TRBJ1-2	TGTGCCAGCAGTAGACAGGACTACTATGGCTACACCTTC	CASSRQDYYGYTF
TRBV6-5	.	TRBJ1-1	TGTGCCAGCGGGGAACAGGGAAAACCCACTGAAGATTTCTTT	CASGEQGKPTEDFF
TRBV19	TRBD1	TRBJ1-4	TGTGCCAGTAGTATAGTCGGGACAGAAAATGAAAAACTGTTTTTT	CASSIVGTENEKLFF
TRBV7-8	.	TRBJ2-7	TGTGCCAGCAGCCAAACCCCAGTCGGGGTTGAGCAGTACTTC	CASSQTPVGVEQYF